The 9 T cell receptor beta chains given below trace back to one sample, sequenced in a study of blood T cell repertoires in COVID-19. Assay used: immunoSEQ multiplex PCR; TCRdb lists only in-frame clones, some missing. The sample has around 140,000 clones, roughly 90% seen once. Sequencing was carried out using PBMCs or T cells enriched from blood (not recorded which). All receptors derive from a woman aged 40 to 49 who had been exposed to COVID-19.

The rearrangement links TRBV9 to TRBJ2-2; 9 nucleotides match TRBD2. The junction had 7 bases not matched to a gene; V was cut back by 2 bases and J by 2 bases. This CDR3 region has 17 residues. Germline CDR1 and CDR2: SGDLS and YYNGEE. CDR3 DNA: TGTGCCAGCAGCGTCTCGGGACTAGCAATAAACACCGGGGAGCTGTTTTTT. This translates into CASSVSGLAINTGELFF. Looking up the rest from reference TRBV9 and TRBJ2-2 gives the full variable domain: DSGVTQTPKHLITATGQRVTLRCSPRSGDLSVYWYQQSLDQGLQFLIQYYNGEERAKGNILERFSAQQFPDLHSELNLSSLELGDSALYFCASSVSGLAINTGELFFGEGSRLTVL.

This chain uses TRBV7-9 with TRBJ1-4; 7 bases match TRBD1. The ends lost 1 base at V and 0 bases at J; junction bases unmatched: 2. The CDR3 covers 16 residues. Germline values: CDR1 SEHNR, CDR2 FQNEAQ (reference sequence). CDR3 protein: CASSLGQGTTNEKLFF. In DNA form, the CDR3 reads TGTGCCAGCAGCTTAGGACAGGGAACAACTAATGAAAAACTGTTTTTT.

The J gene is TRBJ2-7, the V gene TRBV7-9; 9 positions match TRBD1. With V trimmed by 4 bases and J by 4 bases, 8 bases remained unmatched. Germline V lookup: CDR1 SEHNR, CDR2 FQNEAQ (reference sequence). This CDR3 spans 15 amino acids. This CDR3 reads CASSSPVGTGYEQYF. CDR3 sequence (DNA): TGTGCCAGCAGCTCCCCAGTTGGGACAGGGTACGAGCAGTACTTC.

V gene TRBV2 combines with J gene TRBJ1-3; D not resolved. Germline V gene sequence: CDR1 SNHLY, CDR2 FYNNEI. CDR3 length equals 14 residues. The germline V and J ends were trimmed by 5 bases and 0 bases, with 8 bases remaining between them. CDR3 in DNA: TGTGCCAGCAGTCTACAGTACTCTGGAAACACCATATATTTT. Residues: CASSLQYSGNTIYF.

This clone was found once. The V gene is TRBV9, the J gene TRBJ2-4, with TRBD1 identical over 10 bases. The germline gives CDR1 SGDLS, CDR2 YYNGEE. The V gene end was trimmed by 4 bases and the J gene end by 8 bases; junction bases not matched to a gene: 18. This CDR3 spans 18 amino acids. CDR3 sequence: CASSRGKADRGWADIQYF. CDR3 DNA sequence: TGTGCCAGCAGCAGGGGCAAAGCGGACAGGGGGTGGGCGGACATTCAGTACTTC. The variable domain in full, with the rest retrieved from reference TRBV9 and TRBJ2-4, is DSGVTQTPKHLITATGQRVTLRCSPRSGDLSVYWYQQSLDQGLQFLIQYYNGEERAKGNILERFSAQQFPDLHSELNLSSLELGDSALYFCASSRGKADRGWADIQYFGAGTRLSVL.

The gene calls are TRBV5-6 and TRBJ1-4; the match to TRBD1 covers 9 bases. In germline, CDR1 is SGHDT, CDR2 YYEEEE. There are 15 residues in the CDR3. The trim removed 4 bases at V and 7 bases at J, leaving 8 bases unmatched. CDR3 protein: CASSPRGTGSEKLFF. Written as DNA, the CDR3 is TGTGCCAGCAGCCCCCGAGGGACAGGGAGTGAAAAACTGTTTTTT.

The gene calls are TRBV19 and TRBJ1-5; 8 nucleotides agree with TRBD1. Germline values: CDR1 LNHDA, CDR2 SQIVND (reference sequence). This CDR3 has 16 amino acids. The J segment lost 3 bases and the V segment lost 4 bases, leaving 8 bases of the junction unmatched. CDR3 sequence (DNA): TGTGCCAGTAGTACGGGACAGGCGATTCTCAATCAGCCCCAGCATTTT. It encodes CASSTGQAILNQPQHF.

This clone was observed a handful of times. V usage is TRBV14 and J usage is TRBJ2-7, with 9 bases fitting TRBD2. After removal of 1 base from V and 3 bases from J, the junction contained 1 base not matched to a gene. Per germline, CDR1 SGHDN and CDR2 FVKESK. This CDR3 is built from 14 residues. Here the CDR3 DNA reads TGTGCCAGCAGCCAAGGGACTAGCGACTACGAGCAGTACTTC. This sequence encodes CASSQGTSDYEQYF.

The J gene is TRBJ2-1, the V gene TRBV7-2, with 7 bases identical to TRBD2. Germline trimming cut 1 base from V and 12 bases from J; bases unmatched to any gene: 6. The CDR3 spans 13 residues. Germline lookup yields CDR1 SGHTA and CDR2 FQGNSA. The CDR3 loop is CASSLGGSGLQFF. The CDR3 nucleotides read TGTGCCAGCAGCTTAGGCGGTAGCGGGTTGCAGTTCTTC. The whole variable domain, filled in from reference TRBV7-2 and TRBJ2-1, reads GAGVSQSPSNKVTEKGKDVELRCDPISGHTALYWYRQSLGQGLEFLIYFQGNSAPDKSGLPSDRFSAERTGGSVSTLTIQRTQQEDSAVYLCASSLGGSGLQFFGPGTRLTVL.